The 32 T cell receptor beta chains in this list originate from one sample, sequenced in a study of shared clonotypes between healthy human individuals. Method: immunoSEQ multiplex PCR; TCRdb's copy keeps in-frame clones and lacks some. Among about 490,000 clones listed, 79% were seen once. The material sequenced was PBMCs. Every receptor here comes from a woman aged 40-49 years in good health. Some clones in this sample may be carry-over from other donors' samples.

In this sample, this clone turned up a few times. CDR3 in amino acids: CASSLVQGNYGYTF. CDR3 nucleotides: TGTGCCAGCAGCTTAGTTCAGGGGAACTATGGCTACACCTTC. The rearrangement joins TRBV7-8 to TRBJ1-2, with D maybe TRBD1 (6 bases). Germline CDR1 SGHVS, CDR2 FQNEAQ. Trimming stripped 1 base from V and 2 bases from J, with 8 bases between. The CDR3 has 14 amino acids. Combining the CDR3 with reference TRBV7-8 and TRBJ1-2 gives the whole variable domain GAGVSQSPRYKVAKRGQDVALRCDPISGHVSLFWYQQALGQGPEFLTYFQNEAQLDKSGLPSDRFFAERPEGSVSTLKIQRTQQEDSAVYLCASSLVQGNYGYTFGSGTRLTVV.

In DNA form, the CDR3 reads TGTGCCTGGGGGAGGCTCGCGAACACCGGGGAGCTGTTTTTT. Translation: CAWGRLANTGELFF. The V gene is TRBV30, the J gene TRBJ2-2, with a weak D call TRBD2 (6 bases). Deletions cut 5 bases from V and 0 bases from J, with 10 bases between. Germline CDR1 is GTSNPN and CDR2 is SVGIG (reference sequence). The CDR3 spans 14 residues.

This clone was detected only once. This chain joins TRBV5-1 and TRBJ2-1; D might be TRBD2 (6 bases). Germline V gene data show CDR1 as SGHRS and CDR2 as YFSETQ. Trimming removed 4 bases from V and 2 bases from J, with 16 bases in between. The CDR3 length is 16 residues. The CDR3 nucleotides are TGCGCCAGCAGCCCGGACGGGGGACCCACCTACAATGAGCAGTTCTTC. Protein product: CASSPDGGPTYNEQFF.

About this clone: Other DNA sequences in the same sample also yield this CDR3. V gene TRBV7-8 combines with J gene TRBJ1-5; D ambiguous. The CDR3 covers 12 residues. Germline V CDR1 and CDR2: SGHVS, FQNEAQ. V shed 1 base and J shed 6 bases, with 4 bases lying between them. CDR3 nucleotide sequence: TGTGCCAGCAGCTTAGTTGGTCAGCCCCAGCATTTT. Encoded protein: CASSLVGQPQHF.

This clone was recorded at least ten times. The chain links TRBV19 to TRBJ2-3, with 8 bases aligning to TRBD2. The junction had 5 bases not matched to a gene; V was cut back by 6 bases and J by 3 bases. Germline-derived CDR1 and CDR2 are LNHDA and SQIVND (reference sequence). The length of the CDR3 is 14 residues. The CDR3 DNA is TGTGCCAGTAGAGGGGGACTAGGAACAGATACGCAGTATTTT. Translation gives CASRGGLGTDTQYF.

The chain joins TRBV20-1 to TRBJ1-1, with D unclear. The germline gives CDR1 DFQATT, CDR2 SNEGSKA (reference sequence). CDR3 length: 11 amino acids. V gave up 4 bases and J gave up 0 bases, with 3 bases separating them. The chain's CDR3 is CSAKMNTEAFF. DNA for the CDR3: TGCAGTGCTAAAATGAACACTGAAGCTTTCTTT.

This chain joins TRBV28 and TRBJ1-2; 8 nucleotides line up with TRBD1. The CDR3 has 14 residues. V lost 2 bases, J lost 8 bases, and 7 bases stayed unmatched. Germline CDR1 and CDR2: MDHEN and SYDVKM. The CDR3 nucleotides are TGTGCCAGCAGTTTACCGGACAGGGTATGGGGCTACACCTTC. Translated: CASSLPDRVWGYTF.

The CDR3 DNA is TGTGCCAGCTCAGGGACAGTGAACACTGAAGCTTTCTTT. Its translation: CASSGTVNTEAFF. The chain couples TRBV18 to TRBJ1-1; the match to TRBD1 covers 7 bases. With 5 bases clipped from V and 0 bases from J, the junction kept 0 bases outside the gene matches. From germline, CDR1 is KGHSH and CDR2 LQKENI. The CDR3 is made up of 13 amino acids.

V is TRBV5-1 and J is TRBJ2-1; TRBD2 aligns across 15 bases. The CDR3 is 17 residues long. CDR1 and CDR2 from the germline V gene are SGHRS and YFSETQ. V trimming: 4 bases; J trimming: 6 bases; junction bases outside the gene matches: 8. This chain's CDR3 is CASSDTGTSGRSNEQFF. In DNA form, the CDR3 reads TGCGCCAGCAGCGACACCGGGACTAGCGGGAGGAGCAATGAGCAGTTCTTC.

The chain uses TRBV7-2 and TRBJ1-2, with a weak D call TRBD1 (6 bases). The V gene's germline CDR1 is SGHTA and CDR2 FQGNSA. V was shortened by 5 bases and J by 0 bases, with 16 bases between the two germline ends. The CDR3 runs to 16 residues. CDR3 in amino acids: CASSRLGRGSNYGYTF. For the CDR3, the DNA is TGTGCCAGCAGCAGACTAGGCAGGGGTTCTAACTATGGCTACACCTTC.

The genes are TRBV30 and TRBJ1-1; D gene ambiguous. The germline CDR1 and CDR2 sequences are GTSNPN and SVGIG (reference sequence). V was cut by 0 bases and J by 0 bases, with 8 bases left in between. The CDR3 spans 14 residues. For the CDR3, the DNA is TGTGCCTGGAGTGTTGCTACCTTGAACACTGAAGCTTTCTTT. The encoded protein is CAWSVATLNTEAFF.

The V and J genes are TRBV28 and TRBJ2-2; perhaps TRBD1 as D (6 bases). Trimming removed 6 bases from V and 3 bases from J, with 17 bases in between. CDR1 is MDHEN, CDR2 SYDVKM, per germline. CDR3 length equals 16 residues. The CDR3 coding sequence is TGTGCCAGCAGCCTACTAACAGGGACCTACACCGGGGAGCTGTTTTTT. Its protein product is CASSLLTGTYTGELFF.

This chain joins TRBV5-1 and TRBJ1-2; TRBD1 might be the D (6 bases). The length of the CDR3 is 14 residues. V was clipped by 0 bases and J by 5 bases, with 11 bases between them. Germline values: CDR1 SGHRS, CDR2 YFSETQ. In DNA, the CDR3 is TGCGCCAGCAGCTTGGTTCCGAGGGGGTATGGCTACACCTTC. Translation: CASSLVPRGYGYTF.

The V and J genes are TRBV6-1 and TRBJ1-1, with D perhaps TRBD1 (6 bases). This CDR3 is 15 amino acids long. V lost 4 bases and J lost 3, with 15 bases in between. Germline values: CDR1 MNHNS, CDR2 SASEGT. The CDR3, as DNA: TGTGCCAGCAGTGGCCCCAGGGGCGCCTACACTGAAGCTTTCTTT. It specifies CASSGPRGAYTEAFF.

This clone was counted a few times. This rearrangement joins TRBV7-3 to TRBJ2-2; 8 nucleotides align to TRBD1. Unmatched junction bases numbered 2, after V lost 5 bases and J lost 3 bases. Germline V lookup: CDR1 SGHTA, CDR2 FQGTGA. This CDR3 comprises 14 residues. CDR3 coding DNA: TGTGCCAGCAGCCGGGACAGGTACACCGGGGAGCTGTTTTTT. Its protein product is CASSRDRYTGELFF.

V and J are TRBV28 and TRBJ2-1; 9 bases agree with TRBD1. The CDR3 length is 14 residues. Trimming took 5 bases from V and 7 from J; bases not matched to a gene: 6. CDR1 is MDHEN and CDR2 is SYDVKM in the germline V gene. As DNA, the CDR3 is TGTGCCAGCAGTCTCCACAGGGGGCGTAATGAGCAGTTCTTC. Translation gives CASSLHRGRNEQFF.

Note on this clone: Within the sample, other DNA sequences also encode this same CDR3. The V gene is TRBV6-1, the J gene TRBJ1-3; D is uncertain. Germline CDR1 reads MNHNS; CDR2 reads SASEGT. V was shortened by 2 bases and J by 0 bases, with 8 bases between the two germline ends. CDR3 size: 15 residues. The CDR3 loop reads CASSEFLGSGNTIYF. Here the CDR3 DNA reads TGTGCCAGCAGTGAATTCCTTGGCTCTGGAAACACCATATATTTT.

The CDR3 nucleotides read TGTGCCAGCAGCCCTGGGACAGTGGGGGGGAATGAGCAGTTCTTC. Its translation: CASSPGTVGGNEQFF. The V gene is TRBV7-9, the J gene TRBJ2-1; TRBD1 or TRBD2 may be the D gene (7 bases each). The CDR3 loop spans 15 amino acids. The V gene lost 5 bases and the J gene lost 7 bases, with 18 bases spanning the gap. The germline CDR1 and CDR2 sequences are SEHNR and FQNEAQ (reference sequence).

The V call is TRBV7-2, the J call TRBJ1-2; unclear D gene. The germline CDR1 and CDR2 sequences are SGHTA and FQGNSA. The V and J ends lost 1 base and 6 bases respectively, with 3 bases between them. The CDR3 is 11 amino acids. In DNA, the CDR3 is TGTGCCAGCAGCTTAGTAGATGGCTACACCTTC. This codes for CASSLVDGYTF. The full variable domain, its missing parts supplied by reference TRBV7-2 and TRBJ1-2, is GAGVSQSPSNKVTEKGKDVELRCDPISGHTALYWYRQSLGQGLEFLIYFQGNSAPDKSGLPSDRFSAERTGGSVSTLTIQRTQQEDSAVYLCASSLVDGYTFGSGTRLTVV.

The V and J genes are TRBV9 and TRBJ2-1; 8 nucleotides line up with TRBD1. The germline CDR1 and CDR2 sequences are SGDLS and YYNGEE. This CDR3 spans 15 amino acids. V lost 4 bases and J lost 3; bases outside the gene matches: 6. CDR3: CASSPGQGSYNEQFF. Written as DNA, the CDR3 is TGTGCCAGCAGCCCTGGACAGGGAAGCTACAATGAGCAGTTCTTC.

The V call is TRBV29-1, the J call TRBJ2-7; D possibly corresponds to TRBD2 (5 bases). The germline V gene encodes CDR1 SQVTM and CDR2 ANQGSEA. Trimming removed 7 bases from V and 0 bases from J, with 13 bases in between. The CDR3 covers 13 residues. Written as DNA, the CDR3 is TGCAGCGCCCGTCTGACTAACTCCTACGAGCAGTACTTC. Translated, it gives CSARLTNSYEQYF.

The CDR3 loop reads CASSPQVGAGYGYTF. CDR3 DNA: TGTGCCAGCAGCCCCCAGGTAGGAGCTGGCTATGGCTACACCTTC. The chain links TRBV6-6 to TRBJ1-2; no definite D call. From germline, CDR1 is MNHNY and CDR2 SVGAGI (reference sequence). The CDR3 runs 15 residues. V was cut by 6 bases and J by 4 bases, with 18 bases left in between.

About this clone: With a much larger clone just one base away, this may be a read error. Other nucleotide sequences in the sample specify the same CDR3. The V and J genes are TRBV7-9 and TRBJ1-3; no clear D gene. The germline gives CDR1 SEHNR, CDR2 FQNEAQ (reference sequence). The CDR3 length is 12 residues. V was clipped by 6 bases and J by 0 bases, with 3 bases between them. The DNA for the CDR3 is TGTGCCAGCAGTCCCTCTGGAAACACCATATATTTT. Translation gives CASSPSGNTIYF.

The J gene is TRBJ1-4, the V gene TRBV15; 8 bases map to TRBD1. Germline CDR1 LNHNV, CDR2 YYDKDF (reference sequence). The CDR3 is 15 residues long. V lost 2 bases and J lost 10; bases outside the gene matches: 9. The chain's CDR3 is CATSRIFDRGGKLFF. The CDR3, as DNA: TGTGCCACCAGCAGAATTTTCGACAGGGGAGGAAAACTGTTTTTT.

V is TRBV10-1 and J is TRBJ2-1; 8 bases match TRBD2. This CDR3 comprises 14 residues. After removal of 4 bases from V and 6 bases from J, the junction contained 5 bases not matched to a gene. The germline V gene has CDR1 WNHNN and CDR2 SYGVQD (reference sequence). DNA for the CDR3: TGCGCCAGCAGTGTAAAGCGGGAGCCCAATGAGCAGTTCTTC. This gives the protein CASSVKREPNEQFF.

The chain joins TRBV5-4 to TRBJ2-1; TRBD2 aligns across 8 bases. Germline V gives CDR1 SGHNT, CDR2 YYREEE (reference sequence). The junction had 6 bases not matched to a gene; V was cut back by 4 bases and J by 0 bases. This CDR3 is built from 16 residues. The CDR3 reads CASSTNSGSSYNEQFF. As DNA, the CDR3 is TGTGCCAGCAGCACAAACAGCGGGAGCTCCTACAATGAGCAGTTCTTC.

CDR3 DNA sequence: TGCGCCAGCAGCTTGGTAGTCGGCGGGAGCACTGAAGCTTTCTTT. Translating it yields CASSLVVGGSTEAFF. The chain uses TRBV5-1 and TRBJ1-1; D is uncertain. This CDR3 is 15 amino acids long. V shed 0 bases and J shed 4 bases, with 13 bases lying between them. Germline V lookup: CDR1 SGHRS, CDR2 YFSETQ. Filled out from reference TRBV5-1 and TRBJ1-1, the complete variable domain reads KAGVTQTPRYLIKTRGQQVTLSCSPISGHRSVSWYQQTPGQGLQFLFEYFSETQRNKGNFPGRFSGRQFSNSRSEMNVSTLELGDSALYLCASSLVVGGSTEAFFGQGTRLTVV.

The rearrangement links TRBV1 to TRBJ2-7; the table's D call TRBD1 went unverified against the DNA. TRBV1 is a pseudogene. The length of the CDR3 is 12 residues. The DNA for the CDR3 is TGCACCAGCAGCCACCGGACAGACGAGCAGTACTTC. This translates into CTSSHRTDEQYF.

The rearrangement uses TRBV27 and TRBJ2-5; D call uncertain. Trimming stripped 5 bases from V and 5 bases from J, with 12 bases between. Germline V lookup: CDR1 MNHEY, CDR2 SMNVEV (reference sequence). The CDR3 loop spans 13 amino acids. In DNA form, the CDR3 reads TGTGCCAGCAGTAAAAGGGCCCGGGAGACCCAGTACTTC. The encoded protein is CASSKRARETQYF.

This clone was counted ten times or more. The chain has TRBV27 and TRBJ2-7; TRBD2 agrees at 7 bases. This CDR3 has 18 amino acids. Germline values: CDR1 MNHEY, CDR2 SMNVEV (reference sequence). With V trimmed by 5 bases and J by 0 bases, 16 bases remained unmatched. CDR3 in DNA: TGTGCCAGCAGTGCCCTACCCCAACTAGCGCTAAGCTCCTACGAGCAGTACTTC. Amino acid sequence: CASSALPQLALSSYEQYF.

The chain links TRBV9 to TRBJ2-3; no firm D call. V shed 3 bases and J shed 1 base, with 12 bases lying between them. Looked up from germline, CDR1 is SGDLS and CDR2 is YYNGEE. CDR3 length: 15 residues. CDR3 DNA: TGTGCCAGCAGCGCGTTCAGGTCGGGCACAGATACGCAGTATTTT. Residues: CASSAFRSGTDTQYF.

The CDR3: CASSPPVAAAGTDTQYF. As DNA, the CDR3 is TGCGCCAGCAGCCCCCCCGTAGCGGCTGCGGGCACAGATACGCAGTATTTT. V is TRBV5-1 and J is TRBJ2-3; possible D gene TRBD2, 6 bases. V lost 4 bases, J lost 1 base, and 19 bases lay in between. This CDR3 region has 17 residues. CDR1 SGHRS and CDR2 YFSETQ come from the germline V gene. The complete variable domain, with remaining parts taken from reference TRBV5-1 and TRBJ2-3, reads KAGVTQTPRYLIKTRGQQVTLSCSPISGHRSVSWYQQTPGQGLQFLFEYFSETQRNKGNFPGRFSGRQFSNSRSEMNVSTLELGDSALYLCASSPPVAAAGTDTQYFGPGTRLTVL.